This paragraph covers one T cell receptor (beta chain) sequence. These data come from a study of blood T cell repertoires in COVID-19. Data came from immunoSEQ multiplex PCR; TCRdb stores just in-frame clones and leaves some out. The sample carries fewer than 400,000 clones, 87% recorded once. V trimming: 1 base; J trimming: 1 base; junction bases outside the gene matches: 9. The CDR3 has 18 residues. Germline CDR1 and CDR2: KGHSH and LQKENI. Cohort assignment relied on participant-reported clinical history. Symptom resolution, clearance, or two negative PCRs marked donors in Cohort 3 as recovered. Specimen: PBMCs or T cells enriched from blood (not recorded which). The origin of this receptor is a woman aged 45 to 65 who had recovered from COVID-19. The V and J genes are TRBV18 and TRBJ1-2; 10 bases line up with TRBD1. CDR3 sequence (DNA): TGTGCCAGCTCACCACTGGGTTCCGGGGACAGGGGTAACTATGGCTACACCTTC. Protein: CASSPLGSGDRGNYGYTF.